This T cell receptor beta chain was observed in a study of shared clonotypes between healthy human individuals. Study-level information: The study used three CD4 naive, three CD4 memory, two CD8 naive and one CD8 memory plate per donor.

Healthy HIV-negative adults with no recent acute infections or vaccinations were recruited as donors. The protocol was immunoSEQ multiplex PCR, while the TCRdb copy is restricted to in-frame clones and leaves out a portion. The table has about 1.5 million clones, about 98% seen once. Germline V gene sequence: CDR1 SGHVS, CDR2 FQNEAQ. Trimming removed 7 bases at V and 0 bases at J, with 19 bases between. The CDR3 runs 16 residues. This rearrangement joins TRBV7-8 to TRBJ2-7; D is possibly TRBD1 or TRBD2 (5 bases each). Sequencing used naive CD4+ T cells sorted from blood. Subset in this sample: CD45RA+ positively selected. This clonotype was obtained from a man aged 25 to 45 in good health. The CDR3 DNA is TGTGCCAGCACCCCCAAAGAGGGGCAACGCTCCTACGAGCAGTACTTC. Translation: CASTPKEGQRSYEQYF.